Reported below is one TCR beta chain. What it binds is not known. The sample comes from a study of cytomegalovirus exposure and HLA in healthy donors. The PCR ran on 60 Vbeta and 13 Jbeta primers. Only in-frame clones appear in the TCRdb table, and some are missing; sequencing was by immunoSEQ multiplex PCR. The data show over 120,000 clones, roughly 9.8% seen once. The CDR3 has 10 amino acids. CDR1 is DFQATT, CDR2 SNEGSKA, per germline (reference sequence). Whole-study results and caveats: Earlier results showed most TCR beta V segments being productive about 87% or about 30% of the time. A later analysis appeared to link common viral pathogens to several of the most significant clusters.

The sample taken for sequencing was PBMCs. The sequence was obtained from a man aged 45-65 years in good health and CMV-seronegative. This chain connects TRBV20-1 to TRBJ2-1, with D uncertain. CDR3 region: CRSGFNEQFF. CDR3 coding DNA: TGCAGGTCAGGTTTTAATGAGCAGTTCTTC.